These T cell receptor beta chains were read from a single sample in a study of shared clonotypes between healthy human individuals. Clones were read by immunoSEQ multiplex PCR, and TCRdb kept only the in-frame ones, dropping some. The top ten hold roughly 1.2% of the sample, which has around 2,000,000 clones, roughly 95% seen once. Sequenced: naive CD8+ T cells sorted from blood. All receptors derive from a man in his late teens or twenties in good health. Both conserved end residues are part of each CDR3. D genes are given only for firm matches. Rows may omit the clone size; those that give it use once, few, many or a size class.

j_gene	v_gene	len	d_gene	abundance	CDR3nt	CDR3aa
TRBJ2-2	TRBV6-5	15	-	once	TGTGCCAGCAGTTACGGGGCAGAAGGGGTCCGGGAGCTGTTTTTT	CASSYGAEGVRELFF
TRBJ1-1	TRBV28	14	-	-	TGTGCCAGCAGTTTAGGGCCGGGGAACACTGAAGCTTTCTTT	CASSLGPGNTEAFF
TRBJ2-1	TRBV5-8	12	TRBD1	-	TGTGCCAGCAGCTGGACAGGAAATGAGCAGTTCTTC	CASSWTGNEQFF
TRBJ2-7	TRBV7-9	15	TRBD1	-	TGTGCCAGCAGCTCGACAGGGGGACTCTCCTACGAGCAGTACTTC	CASSSTGGLSYEQYF
TRBJ2-7	TRBV27	13	TRBD1	-	TGTGCCAGCAGTTGGACAGGGGGTAGCGAGCAGTACTTC	CASSWTGGSEQYF
TRBJ1-2	TRBV28	15	-	-	TGTGCCAGCAGTTCTACGTTAAACGGGAACTATGGCTACACCTTC	CASSSTLNGNYGYTF
TRBJ2-2	TRBV19	12	TRBD2	-	TGTGCCACCATGGGAGGGGTCGGGGAGCTGTTTTTT	CATMGGVGELFF
TRBJ2-7	TRBV7-6	14	-	-	TGTGCCAGCAGCCTAGGGACACCCCCTGACGAGCAGTACTTC	CASSLGTPPDEQYF
TRBJ2-7	TRBV5-1	15	TRBD2	-	TGCGCCAGCAGCCTGGGCGGGGGGCTAGTGTACGAGCAGTACTTC	CASSLGGGLVYEQYF
TRBJ2-5	TRBV7-8	14	-	-	TGTGCCAGCAGCTTTGGGCAGGCCCAAGAGACCCAGTACTTC	CASSFGQAQETQYF
TRBJ2-5	TRBV7-9	14	-	-	TGTGCCAGCAGCGGACCGGGACTGGGAGAGACCCAGTACTTC	CASSGPGLGETQYF
TRBJ2-5	TRBV6-5	15	TRBD2	-	TGTGCCAGCACGACTAGCGGGGGGGCCCGGGAGACCCAGTACTTC	CASTTSGGARETQYF
TRBJ2-2	TRBV5-1	16	-	-	TGCGCCAGCAGCTTGGATCTGGGAGAGGGTACCGGGGAGCTGTTTTTT	CASSLDLGEGTGELFF
TRBJ1-5	TRBV19	15	-	-	TGTGCCAGTAGTATTTGGCTTTTTAGCAATCAGCCCCAGCATTTT	CASSIWLFSNQPQHF
TRBJ2-5	TRBV9	15	TRBD2	-	TGTGCCAGCAGCGTCCTAGCGGGGGGAAAAGAGACCCAGTACTTC	CASSVLAGGKETQYF
TRBJ1-4	TRBV10-2	12	-	-	TGCGCCAGCAGTGAGGGGTCCAGGGACATTTTTTTT	CASSEGSRDIFF
TRBJ2-6	TRBV27	14	-	-	TGTGCCAGCAGTTCCATCTCTGGGGCCAACGTCCTGACTTTC	CASSSISGANVLTF
TRBJ2-7	TRBV7-7	13	-	-	TGTGCTAGCAGCCGCTCAATGTCCTACGAGCAGTACTTC	CASSRSMSYEQYF
TRBJ2-5	TRBV6-5	12	-	-	TGTGCCAGCAGTTCAGGGGTCGAGACCCAGTACTTC	CASSSGVETQYF
TRBJ1-5	TRBV7-8	15	TRBD1	-	TGTGCCAGCAGCTTAGGGACAGGGGGCTATCAGCCCCAGCATTTT	CASSLGTGGYQPQHF
TRBJ2-5	TRBV9	17	-	once	TGTGCCAGCAGCCCCCAGCCAGGGACACTGGGACAAGAGACCCAGTACTTC	CASSPQPGTLGQETQYF
TRBJ2-7	TRBV6-5	15	-	-	TGTGCCAGCAGTTACGGGGCCTATGGGGCGGACGAGCAGTACTTC	CASSYGAYGADEQYF
TRBJ1-2	TRBV6-6	15	-	-	TGTGCCAGCAGTTACTCGGTTGCGGGGAACTATGGCTACACCTTC	CASSYSVAGNYGYTF
TRBJ2-2	TRBV28	17	-	-	TGTGCCAGCAGTTTACTGGGAGCCCTCCCCCGCACCGGGGAGCTGTTTTTT	CASSLLGALPRTGELFF
TRBJ1-1	TRBV2	16	-	-	TGTGCCAGCCGCGGCCAAGGTGGATCCCGGGACACTGAAGCTTTCTTT	CASRGQGGSRDTEAFF
TRBJ1-4	TRBV21-1	12	-	once	TGTGCCAGCAGTCCTTTAAATGAAAAACTGTTTTTT	CASSPLNEKLFF
TRBJ2-7	TRBV10-2	17	TRBD1	-	TGCGCCAGCAGTGGAGATATGGCAGGGGGCGTTGTCCACGAGCAGTACTTC	CASSGDMAGGVVHEQYF
TRBJ2-5	TRBV27	13	-	-	TGTGCCAGCAGTTTGCTCTCGGGGGAGACCCAGTACTTC	CASSLLSGETQYF
TRBJ1-2	TRBV27	14	TRBD1	-	TGTGCCAGCAGTCACACCGGGACAGGGGATGGCTACACCTTC	CASSHTGTGDGYTF
TRBJ2-2	TRBV10-3	12	TRBD2	-	TGTGCCATTAGCGGGGCCACCGGGGAGCTGTTTTTT	CAISGATGELFF
TRBJ2-7	TRBV19	15	TRBD1	-	TGTGCCAGTAGTCTATCCGGGACAGGGCAGCACGAGCAGTACTTC	CASSLSGTGQHEQYF
TRBJ2-7	TRBV4-1	14	-	-	TGCGCCAGCAGCCACGGGGACCCAGCCTACGGGCAGTACTTC	CASSHGDPAYGQYF
TRBJ2-7	TRBV7-9	12	-	-	TGTGCCAGCAGCCTCCCTGAGAGGGAGCAGTACTTC	CASSLPEREQYF
TRBJ2-7	TRBV11-2	16	-	-	TGTGCCAGCAGCTTAGACCAGGGGTCGCAGGGGCACGAGCAGTACTTC	CASSLDQGSQGHEQYF
TRBJ1-6	TRBV5-1	14	-	-	TGCGCCAGCAGCTTGGCAGGGTATGGTTCACCCCTCCACTTT	CASSLAGYGSPLHF
TRBJ2-7	TRBV12-5	14	-	-	TGTGCTAGTGGTCCCTGGGAGTTTCCCTACGAGCAGTACTTC	CASGPWEFPYEQYF
TRBJ1-1	TRBV7-9	12	-	-	TGTGCCAGCAGCTCCCTACTGATAGAAGCTTTCTTT	CASSSLLIEAFF
TRBJ1-6	TRBV9	16	TRBD1	-	TGTGCCAGTAGTAAACAGGGGAGCTCCTATAATTCACCCCTCCACTTT	CASSKQGSSYNSPLHF
TRBJ2-7	TRBV9	12	-	-	TGTGCCAGCAGCCTCATCTCCTACGAGCAGTACTTC	CASSLISYEQYF
TRBJ2-7	TRBV6-6	12	-	-	TGTGCCACCAGCCGGGGGGCTGAAGAGCAGTACTTC	CATSRGAEEQYF
TRBJ2-1	TRBV4-1	15	TRBD2	-	TGCGCCAGCAGCCAAGACCCTAGCGGGAGAGATGAGCAGTTCTTC	CASSQDPSGRDEQFF
TRBJ1-1	TRBV27	13	-	-	TGTGCCTCTCGGACACTATCGAACACTGAAGCTTTCTTT	CASRTLSNTEAFF
TRBJ2-2	TRBV10-3	15	TRBD1	-	TGTGCCATCAGTAGTGACAGGGGGCTCACCGGGGAGCTGTTTTTT	CAISSDRGLTGELFF
TRBJ2-5	TRBV27	15	TRBD2	-	TGTGCCAGCAGTTTAGGACTAGCGGGGCAAGAGACCCAGTACTTC	CASSLGLAGQETQYF
TRBJ2-1	TRBV10-2	14	TRBD1	-	TGCGCCACCCTGGACAGGGCCTCCTACAATGAGCAGTTCTTC	CATLDRASYNEQFF
TRBJ2-7	TRBV4-1	17	TRBD1	-	TGCGCCAGCAGCCCAAAGGGAGGACAGGGGAGCACCTACGAGCAGTACTTC	CASSPKGGQGSTYEQYF
TRBJ2-3	TRBV7-8	16	-	once	TGTGCCAGCAGTTTCCCGCCGGGGACTGGGGTGGATACGCAGTATTTT	CASSFPPGTGVDTQYF
TRBJ1-1	TRBV19	13	-	-	TGTGCCAGTAGCCTCGGGACGAACACTGAAGCTTTCTTT	CASSLGTNTEAFF
TRBJ1-1	TRBV9	13	-	few	TGTGCCAGCAGCGTAGACATGGACACTGAAGCTTTCTTT	CASSVDMDTEAFF
TRBJ1-6	TRBV10-2	14	-	-	TGCGCCAGCAGTGAAAAATCAGCCTATTCACCCCTCCACTTT	CASSEKSAYSPLHF
TRBJ2-3	TRBV11-2	15	-	-	TGTGCCAGCAGCTTATGGTCGGATGGGGGAAATACGCAGTATTTT	CASSLWSDGGNTQYF
TRBJ2-7	TRBV4-1	16	TRBD2	-	TGCGCCAGCAGCCAAGAAGGACTAGCGGGAGTTGGCGAGCAGTACTTC	CASSQEGLAGVGEQYF
TRBJ2-3	TRBV6-6	14	-	-	TGTGCCAGCACCCTGGACGGGAGTGTGGATACGCAGTATTTT	CASTLDGSVDTQYF
TRBJ2-3	TRBV27	13	-	-	TGTGCCAGCCTAGACGTGTCGGCAGATACGCAGTATTTT	CASLDVSADTQYF
TRBJ2-7	TRBV28	14	TRBD1	-	TGTGCCAGCAGTTTAGCCGGGACAGGGTTCGAGCAGTACTTC	CASSLAGTGFEQYF
TRBJ1-6	TRBV27	16	-	-	TGTGCCAGCAGTCCCAGCGCGGGTGAGCATAATTCACCCCTCCACTTT	CASSPSAGEHNSPLHF
TRBJ2-7	TRBV19	14	-	-	TGTGCCAGTAGTATAGGGGGACTTGCCTACGAGCAGTACTTC	CASSIGGLAYEQYF
TRBJ1-2	TRBV30	14	-	-	TGTGCCTGGAGTGCCCGACAGGCACTCTATGGCTACACCTTC	CAWSARQALYGYTF
TRBJ2-7	TRBV19	13	-	-	TGTGCCAGTAGTACCCCCGAGACCTACGAGCAGTACTTC	CASSTPETYEQYF
TRBJ1-1	TRBV6-6	16	-	-	TGTGCCAGCAGTTACCCTGTTAGGAGCGTCGACACTGAAGCTTTCTTT	CASSYPVRSVDTEAFF